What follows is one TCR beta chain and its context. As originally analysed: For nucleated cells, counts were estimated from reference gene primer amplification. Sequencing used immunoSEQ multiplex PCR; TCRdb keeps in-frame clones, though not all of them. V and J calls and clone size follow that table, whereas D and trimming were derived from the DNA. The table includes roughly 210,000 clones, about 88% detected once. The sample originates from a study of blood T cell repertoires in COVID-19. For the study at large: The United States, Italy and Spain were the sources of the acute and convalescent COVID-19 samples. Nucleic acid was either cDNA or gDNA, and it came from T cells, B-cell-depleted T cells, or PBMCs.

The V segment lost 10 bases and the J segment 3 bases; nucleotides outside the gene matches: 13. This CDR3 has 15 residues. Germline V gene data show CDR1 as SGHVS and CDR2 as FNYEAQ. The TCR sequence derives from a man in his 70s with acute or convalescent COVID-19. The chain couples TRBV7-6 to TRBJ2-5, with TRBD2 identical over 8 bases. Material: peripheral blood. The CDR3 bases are TGTGCCACCGGTTACGCGCTAGCGGGCAAAGAGACCCAGTACTTC. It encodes CATGYALAGKETQYF.